This is a list of T cell receptor beta chains from one sample in a study of metastatic and nonmetastatic thyroid tumors. MiXCR was used by TCRdb to re-call the PCR reads. The repertoire holds 10,000 to 15,000 clones, with 26% as singletons. The sample consisted of tumor tissue. The receptor set was obtained from a female donor with papillary thyroid cancer or a benign thyroid nodule (not recorded which). Some clones in this sample may be carry-over from other donors' samples. Both conserved end residues are part of each CDR3. D genes are given only for firm matches. The size field is filled for only some rows; it gives once, few, many or a size class.

.,15,TRBJ1-5,TRBV28,many,TGTGCCAGCAGTCCTCCCCAGGGGACCAATCAGCCCCAGCATTTT,CASSPPQGTNQPQHF
TRBD1,13,TRBJ2-1,TRBV10-2,many,TGCGCCAGCACCCGGGACAGGGAAGATGAGCAGTTCTTC,CASTRDREDEQFF
.,15,TRBJ2-2,TRBV6-4,many,TGTGCCAGCAGTGATTCAAGGGATTTCACCGGGGAGCTGTTTTTT,CASSDSRDFTGELFF
TRBD2,12,TRBJ2-7,TRBV20-1,medium-sized,TGCAGTGCTCCCCTCCGGGGGGACGAGCAGTACTTC,CSAPLRGDEQYF
TRBD1,15,TRBJ2-1,TRBV20-1,.,TGCAGTGCTAGAGATACGACAGGGCTGGGAAGTGAGCAGTTCTTC,CSARDTTGLGSEQFF
TRBD1,14,TRBJ2-7,TRBV10-1,few,TGCGCCAGCAGTGAGGGACAGGGTCCCTACGAGCAGTACTTC,CASSEGQGPYEQYF
.,14,TRBJ2-7,TRBV6-1,few,TGTGCCAGCACCCGCTCGGCGGCGACCTACGAGCAGTACTTC,CASTRSAATYEQYF
.,11,TRBJ1-1,TRBV6-4,few,TGTGCCAGCAGTGAATCTTGGGAAGCTTTCTTT,CASSESWEAFF
.,15,TRBJ2-2,TRBV19,few,TGTGCCAGTAGTATAAAGGGGTCGAACACCGGGGAGCTGTTTTTT,CASSIKGSNTGELFF
.,11,TRBJ2-1,TRBV7-9,many,TGTGCCAGCAGCTCGACTATAGATCGGTTCTTC,CASSSTIDRFF
.,14,TRBJ2-7,TRBV6-2/TRBV6-3,few,TGTGCCAGCAGTTTCGCGACCCCCGACGGCGAGCAGTACTTC,CASSFATPDGEQYF
.,16,TRBJ1-3,TRBV16,many,TGTGCCAGCAGCCAATCGTCAACAGTCTCTGGAAACACCATATATTTT,CASSQSSTVSGNTIYF
.,12,TRBJ1-6,TRBV7-2,.,TGTGCCAGCAGCTTTACAGATTCACCCCTCCACTTT,CASSFTDSPLHF
TRBD1,12,TRBJ1-1,TRBV20-1,once,TGCAGTGCTAACAGGAAGGGGGCAAGGGCTTTATTT,CSANRKGARALF
.,16,TRBJ1-4,TRBV5-1,.,TGCGCCAGCAGCTTATCAGGGGCCCGGACTAATGAAAAACTGTTTTTT,CASSLSGARTNEKLFF
.,14,TRBJ1-5,TRBV6-2/TRBV6-3,few,TGTGCCAGCAGTCAGTTGAGTAACAATCAGCCCCAGCATTTT,CASSQLSNNQPQHF
TRBD2,20,TRBJ2-2,TRBV6-1,many,TGTGCCAGCAGTAAGCATTTGCCCGGGACTAGCGGGAGGAACACCGGGGAGCTGTTTTTT,CASSKHLPGTSGRNTGELFF
.,12,TRBJ1-1,TRBV7-9,many,TGTGCCAGCAGCTTAGATCATTTGACAGCTTTCTTT,CASSLDHLTAFF
.,12,TRBJ2-7,TRBV30,.,TGTGTCTGGGGCAGGAGGGCTCACGGGCAGTACTTC,CVWGRRAHGQYF
.,15,TRBJ2-3,TRBV12-3/TRBV12-4,few,TGTGCCAGCAGTTTAGGCGGATTAGGGACAGATACGCAGTATTTT,CASSLGGLGTDTQYF
.,15,TRBJ2-3,TRBV6-1,many,TGTGCCAGCAGCCGACAGGTGTGGGGGACAGATACGCAGTATTTT,CASSRQVWGTDTQYF
TRBD2,16,TRBJ2-2,TRBV12-3/TRBV12-4,many,TGTGCCAGCCTCGAATTAACTAGCGGGAGGACCGGGGAGCTGTTTTTT,CASLELTSGRTGELFF
TRBD2,16,TRBJ2-3,TRBV27,few,TGTGCCAGCAGTACCCGACTAGCGGGGGGCTCAGATACGCAGTATTTT,CASSTRLAGGSDTQYF
.,14,TRBJ1-2,TRBV6-1,.,TGTGCCAGCAGTTTATCTTCGGCAATAAACCGCTACACCTTC,CASSLSSAINRYTF
.,17,TRBJ2-2,TRBV5-1,.,TGCGCCAGCAGCTTGGGCCCTTCCTCAGGTTGGAGCGGGGAGCTGTTTTTT,CASSLGPSSGWSGELFF
TRBD2,18,TRBJ2-2,TRBV11-2,.,TGTGCCAGCAGCTTAGTCTCTAGCGGGAGGTATAGCACCGGGGAGCTGTTTTTT,CASSLVSSGRYSTGELFF
.,15,TRBJ2-7,TRBV3-1,many,TGTGCCAGCAGCCCCATCGGGAGACAGTCCTACGAGCAGTACTTC,CASSPIGRQSYEQYF